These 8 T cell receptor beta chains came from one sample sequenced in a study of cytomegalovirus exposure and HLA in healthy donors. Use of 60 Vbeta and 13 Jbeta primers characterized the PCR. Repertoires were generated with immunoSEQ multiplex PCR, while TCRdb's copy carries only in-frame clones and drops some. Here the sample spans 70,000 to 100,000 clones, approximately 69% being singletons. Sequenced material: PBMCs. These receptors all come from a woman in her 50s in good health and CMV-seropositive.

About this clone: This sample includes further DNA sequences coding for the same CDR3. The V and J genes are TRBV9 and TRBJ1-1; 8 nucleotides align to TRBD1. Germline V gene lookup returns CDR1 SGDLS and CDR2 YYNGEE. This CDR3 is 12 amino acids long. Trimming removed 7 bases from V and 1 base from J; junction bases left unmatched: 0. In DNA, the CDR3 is TGTGCCAGCGGACAGGGGAACACTGAAGCTTTCTTT. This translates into CASGQGNTEAFF.

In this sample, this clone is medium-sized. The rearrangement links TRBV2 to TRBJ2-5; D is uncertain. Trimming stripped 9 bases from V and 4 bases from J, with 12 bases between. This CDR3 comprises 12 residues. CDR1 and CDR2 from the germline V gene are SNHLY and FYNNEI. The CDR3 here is CASTSTGETQYF. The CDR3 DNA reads TGTGCCAGTACCTCTACCGGAGAGACCCAGTACTTC.

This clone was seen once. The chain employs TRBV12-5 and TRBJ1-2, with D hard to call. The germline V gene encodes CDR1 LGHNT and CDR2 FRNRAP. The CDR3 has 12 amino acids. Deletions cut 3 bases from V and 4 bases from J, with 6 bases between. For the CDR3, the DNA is TGTGCTAGTGGTTTAACGGGCTATGGCTACACCTTC. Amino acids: CASGLTGYGYTF.

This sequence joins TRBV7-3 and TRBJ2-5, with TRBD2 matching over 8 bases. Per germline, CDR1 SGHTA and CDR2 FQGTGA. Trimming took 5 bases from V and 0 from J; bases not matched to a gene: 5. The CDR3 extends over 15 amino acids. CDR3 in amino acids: CASSPGLADQETQYF. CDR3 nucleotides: TGTGCCAGCAGCCCTGGACTAGCCGACCAAGAGACCCAGTACTTC. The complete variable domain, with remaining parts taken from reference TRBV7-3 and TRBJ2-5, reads GAGVSQTPSNKVTEKGKYVELRCDPISGHTALYWYRQSLGQGPEFLIYFQGTGAADDSGLPNDRFFAVRPEGSVSTLKIQRTERGDSAVYLCASSPGLADQETQYFGPGTRLLVL.

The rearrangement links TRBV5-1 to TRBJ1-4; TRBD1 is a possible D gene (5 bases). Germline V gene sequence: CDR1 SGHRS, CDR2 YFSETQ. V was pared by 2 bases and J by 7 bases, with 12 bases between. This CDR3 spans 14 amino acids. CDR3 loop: CASSLIPGREKLFF. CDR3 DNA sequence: TGCGCCAGCAGCTTAATCCCAGGGCGTGAAAAACTGTTTTTT.

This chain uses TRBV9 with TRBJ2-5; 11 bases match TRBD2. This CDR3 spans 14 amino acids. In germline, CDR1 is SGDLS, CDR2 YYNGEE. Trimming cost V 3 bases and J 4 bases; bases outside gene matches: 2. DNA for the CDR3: TGTGCCAGCAGCGCGGGACTAGCGGTAGAGACCCAGTACTTC. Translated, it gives CASSAGLAVETQYF. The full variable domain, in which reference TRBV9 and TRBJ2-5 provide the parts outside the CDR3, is DSGVTQTPKHLITATGQRVTLRCSPRSGDLSVYWYQQSLDQGLQFLIQYYNGEERAKGNILERFSAQQFPDLHSELNLSSLELGDSALYFCASSAGLAVETQYFGPGTRLLVL.

The CDR3 reads CASSLQGVSYNEQFF. CDR3 bases: TGTGCCAGCAGTCTCCAGGGGGTCTCCTACAATGAGCAGTTCTTC. The gene calls are TRBV6-5 and TRBJ2-1; 7 bases fit TRBD1. CDR1 MNHEY and CDR2 SVGAGI come from the germline V gene. The CDR3 sequence is 15 residues long. The V gene end was trimmed by 5 bases and the J gene end by 0 bases; junction bases not matched to a gene: 4.

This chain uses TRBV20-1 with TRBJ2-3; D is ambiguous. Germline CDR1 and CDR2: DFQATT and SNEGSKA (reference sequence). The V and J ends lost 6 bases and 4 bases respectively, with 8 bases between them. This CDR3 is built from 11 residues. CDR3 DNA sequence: TGCAGTGCGCGTCGTGCAGATACGCAGTATTTT. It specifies CSARRADTQYF.